This is a list of T cell receptor beta chains from one sample in a study of T cells after posttransplantation cyclophosphamide. Only in-frame clones appear in the TCRdb table, and some are missing; sequencing was by immunoSEQ multiplex PCR. The data contain about 42,000 clones, around 90% of them singletons. The specimen comprised PBMCs, sampled 62 days after allogeneic stem cell transplant with posttransplant cyclophosphamide. These receptors all come from a male patient aged 60-69 years who received an allogeneic stem cell transplant from a related donor and was CMV-positive. The graft donor may be the source of some T cells. The CDR3 runs from the conserved cysteine through the conserved F or W. Each record gives: clone size, D gene, V gene, J gene, CDR3 DNA, CDR3 protein. The D gene is left open where the match is weak. A row's size may be missing; if present it is once, few, many or a size class.

NA	TRBD1	TRBV4-2	TRBJ1-1	TGTGCCAGCAGCCAAGCCCAGGGGGGAGACACTGAAGCTTTCTTT	CASSQAQGGDTEAFF
NA	TRBD1	TRBV5-1	TRBJ1-2	TGCGCCAGCAGCTTTGAAGGGGACAGCCGGGGCTACACCTTC	CASSFEGDSRGYTF
NA	NA	TRBV6-1	TRBJ1-2	TGTGCCAGCAGTGAATCCGACAGAATCTATGGCTACACCTTC	CASSESDRIYGYTF
NA	NA	TRBV6-5	TRBJ1-5	TGTGCCAGCAGCCAATCTTGGGGGGGCAATCAGCCCCAGCATTTT	CASSQSWGGNQPQHF
NA	NA	TRBV6-5	TRBJ1-6	TGTGCCAGCAGTTACTCGACCGGGGGGAATTCACCCCTCCACTTT	CASSYSTGGNSPLHF
once	TRBD1	TRBV5-1	TRBJ1-4	TGCGCCAGCAGCAGAGGGACAGGGGCCACTAATGAAAAACTGTTTTTT	CASSRGTGATNEKLFF
NA	TRBD1	TRBV9	TRBJ1-1	TGTGCCAGCAGCGTCACAGGGGCGAACACTGAAGCTTTCTTT	CASSVTGANTEAFF
once	TRBD1	TRBV7-9	TRBJ1-1	TGTGCCAGCAGCTTATCAGGGGGCAAGGGAGCTTTCTTT	CASSLSGGKGAFF
NA	TRBD2	TRBV6-5	TRBJ2-7	TGTGCCAGCAGGGTAGCGGGACCCTACGAGCAGTACTTC	CASRVAGPYEQYF
NA	NA	TRBV4-1	TRBJ1-5	TGCGCCAGCAGCCTAGGACAGCTAAATCAGCCCCAGCATTTT	CASSLGQLNQPQHF
NA	NA	TRBV6-1	TRBJ2-3	TGTGCCAGCAGTCTAAGACTAACAGAGGATACGCAGTATTTT	CASSLRLTEDTQYF
NA	TRBD1	TRBV7-6	TRBJ1-1	TGTGCCAGCAGCTGGGGACAGGGGATAACTGAAGCTTTCTTT	CASSWGQGITEAFF
once	NA	TRBV7-9	TRBJ1-1	TGTGCCAGCAGCTTACAGGGTACAAGCACTGAAGCTTTCTTT	CASSLQGTSTEAFF
few	TRBD1	TRBV29-1	TRBJ2-4	TGCAGCGTGAAGGGCAGGGGGCCGTTACTAGCCAAAAACATTCAGTACTTC	CSVKGRGPLLAKNIQYF
NA	NA	TRBV7-9	TRBJ2-1	TGTGCCAGCAGCTCCATCGCGGGTATCTCCTACAATGAGCAGTTCTTC	CASSSIAGISYNEQFF
NA	TRBD1	TRBV5-4	TRBJ2-3	TGTGCCAGCAGCTCAAAGACAGGGGAGTCCACAGATACGCAGTATTTT	CASSSKTGESTDTQYF
NA	NA	TRBV28	TRBJ1-3	TGTGCCAGCAGTTTATGGGGGGCGCCTGGAAACACCATATATTTT	CASSLWGAPGNTIYF